The sample holds a few counts of the clone carrying this TCR beta chain. Its antigen is undetermined. With 60 Vbeta and 13 Jbeta primers, the PCR was carried out. The assay was immunoSEQ multiplex PCR, and TCRdb's table has in-frame clones only and misses some. The sample includes some 180,000 clones, approximately 11% of them seen just once. The data belong to a study of cytomegalovirus exposure and HLA in healthy donors. Study results and limitations: Because they were indistinguishable, some V segments, including TRBV6-2 and TRBV6-3, were excluded. In a later analysis, HLA-C alleles had the fewest associated TCRs, DRB1 alleles the most. According to the study, 160 or so TCR beta chains were cytomegalovirus-associated. V- and J-gene trimming of TCR beta was linked (in a later analysis) to a missense DCLRE1C variant.

This CDR3 is 15 amino acids long. Germline lookup yields CDR1 MNHEY and CDR2 SVGAGI. V lost 8 bases and J lost 2; bases outside the gene matches: 10. This chain links TRBV6-5 with TRBJ2-7; TRBD1 agrees at 9 bases. The receptor was derived from a man between 50 and 59 years old in good health and CMV-seropositive. The sample consisted of PBMCs. The chain's CDR3 is CASGRDRESPYEQYV. The CDR3 DNA reads TGTGCCAGCGGCCGGGACAGGGAATCGCCCTACGAGCAGTACGTC.